These 28 T cell receptor beta chains came from one sample sequenced in a study of beta chain features in type 1 diabetes. Expressed TCRB transcripts were sequenced because the entire RNA isolate underwent reverse transcription. Assay used: immunoSEQ multiplex PCR; TCRdb lists only in-frame clones, some missing. The top ten clones hold around 0.095% of a sample with about 620,000 clones, less than 20% of them seen once. Material for sequencing was naive CD4+ T cells from blood. The source is a man aged 18 to 35 in good health.

V is TRBV19 and J is TRBJ2-1; the D is unclear. Between the trimmed V and J ends, which lost 3 bases and 0 bases, there was a span of 12 bases. CDR3 length: 16 amino acids. Germline loops: CDR1 LNHDA, CDR2 SQIVND (reference sequence). The CDR3 reads CASSIGPPSSYNEQFF. The CDR3 nucleotides read TGTGCCAGTAGTATTGGGCCACCGAGCTCCTACAATGAGCAGTTCTTC. The full variable domain, with the rest looked up from reference TRBV19 and TRBJ2-1, is DGGITQSPKYLFRKEGQNVTLSCEQNLNHDAMYWYRQDPGQGLRLIYYSQIVNDFQKGDIAEGYSVSREKKESFPLTVTSAQKNPTAFYLCASSIGPPSSYNEQFFGPGTRLTVL.

This clone showed up just a few times. The V call is TRBV18, the J call TRBJ2-7; D might be TRBD1 (5 bases). The V gene lost 2 bases and the J gene lost 2 bases, with 13 bases spanning the gap. CDR1 KGHSH and CDR2 LQKENI come from the germline V gene. This CDR3 region has 15 residues. The CDR3 is CASSPGSGRAYEQYF. The CDR3 DNA reads as TGTGCCAGCTCACCAGGATCTGGCAGGGCCTACGAGCAGTACTTC.

This clone was seen only a few times. The rearrangement joins TRBV29-1 to TRBJ2-1; the D is unclear. Looked up from germline, CDR1 is SQVTM and CDR2 is ANQGSEA. Trimming shortened V by 1 base and J by 6 bases, and 7 bases separated the two germline ends. CDR3 length: 12 residues. The CDR3 is CSVEGGINEQFF. CDR3 DNA sequence: TGCAGCGTTGAAGGGGGTATCAATGAGCAGTTCTTC.

This CDR3 is CASSPSGTGLHEQYF. The CDR3 DNA sequence: TGTGCCAGCAGTCCCTCCGGGACAGGGTTGCACGAGCAGTACTTC. This chain connects TRBV6-1 to TRBJ2-7; TRBD1 aligns across 9 bases. In germline, CDR1 is MNHNS, CDR2 SASEGT. The CDR3 is 15 residues long. Trimming took 5 bases from V and 5 from J; bases not matched to a gene: 10.

This clone has more than one count but fewer than ten. CDR3 residues: CASSSRGYGYTF. The CDR3, as DNA: TGTGCCAGCAGCAGTCGAGGGTATGGCTACACCTTC. The chain employs TRBV27 and TRBJ1-2, with D uncertain. CDR3 length: 12 amino acids. Per the germline V gene, CDR1 is MNHEY and CDR2 is SMNVEV (reference sequence). Trimming stripped 6 bases from V and 5 bases from J, with 10 bases between.

The genes are TRBV9 and TRBJ2-7, with TRBD1 identical over 9 bases. Trimming removed 0 bases from V and 4 bases from J; junction bases left unmatched: 8. This CDR3 spans 16 amino acids. CDR1 is SGDLS and CDR2 is YYNGEE in the germline V gene. The DNA of the CDR3 is TGTGCCAGCAGCGTAGGAGTGGGACAGGGCCGATACGAGCAGTACTTC. Residues: CASSVGVGQGRYEQYF.

The chain couples TRBV4-2 to TRBJ2-7, with a weak D call TRBD2 (6 bases). The CDR3 contains 14 residues. Germline V gene sequence: CDR1 LGHNA, CDR2 YNFKEQ. V lost 3 bases and J 4 bases, leaving 13 bases between the germline ends. The CDR3 here is CASSHSGDWYEQYF. CDR3 nucleotide sequence: TGTGCCAGCAGCCACTCCGGGGACTGGTACGAGCAGTACTTC.

This clone was detected a few times. At one of its ends the junction is not consistent with the germline gene, which may arise from a read error. The V call is TRBV7-7, the J call TRBJ2-3; D remains unclear. Looked up from germline, CDR1 is SSHAT and CDR2 is FNYEAQ (reference sequence). The CDR3 loop spans 13 amino acids. CDR3 nucleotides: TGTGCTAGCAGCTTGGGCCGAGAGGATACGCAGTATTTT. Protein sequence: CASSLGREDTQYF.

The V and J genes are TRBV7-9 and TRBJ2-5, with D tentatively TRBD2 (7 bases). The CDR3 spans 15 residues. Between the trimmed V and J ends, which lost 5 bases and 6 bases, there was a span of 19 bases. Germline values: CDR1 SEHNR, CDR2 FQNEAQ (reference sequence). The CDR3 spells CASSPPAGALQTQYF. CDR3 coding DNA: TGTGCCAGCAGCCCCCCCGCGGGGGCGTTGCAGACCCAGTACTTC.

This clone was recorded a few times. The chain carries TRBV7-6 and TRBJ2-7; no definite D call. The CDR3 has 14 amino acids. Germline loops: CDR1 SGHVS, CDR2 FNYEAQ. Trimming removed 1 base at V and 0 bases at J, with 7 bases between. The DNA for the CDR3 is TGTGCCAGCAGCTTAGGGTGGTTCTCCTACGAGCAGTACTTC. Encoded protein: CASSLGWFSYEQYF.

The chain employs TRBV28 and TRBJ1-5; 10 positions agree with TRBD1. Unmatched junction bases numbered 1, after V lost 6 bases and J lost 5 bases. The CDR3 sequence is 13 residues long. Per germline, CDR1 MDHEN and CDR2 SYDVKM. CDR3 region: CASRTGGYQPQHF. CDR3 DNA sequence: TGTGCCAGCAGGACAGGGGGCTATCAGCCCCAGCATTTT.

In its sample, this clone was seen a few times. The chain is built from TRBV6-1 and TRBJ1-2; 8 nucleotides align to TRBD1. The V gene's germline CDR1 is MNHNS and CDR2 SASEGT. V lost 0 bases and J lost 4; bases outside the gene matches: 4. This CDR3 is built from 15 residues. The CDR3 bases are TGTGCCAGCAGTGAAGCGCGGACAGGGACCTATGGCTACACCTTC. This gives the protein CASSEARTGTYGYTF.

The chain employs TRBV10-2 and TRBJ2-7; TRBD1 matches at 8 bases. Germline-derived CDR1 and CDR2 are WSHSY and SAAADI. The CDR3 covers 14 residues. The junction had 3 bases not matched to a gene; V was cut back by 4 bases and J by 1 base. The CDR3: CASSGQGTSYEQYF. Here the CDR3 DNA reads TGCGCCAGCAGTGGACAGGGGACTTCCTACGAGCAGTACTTC.

This clone came up once. V gene TRBV27 combines with J gene TRBJ1-1, with a possible D match to TRBD1 (5 bases). This CDR3 contains 14 residues. V lost 3 bases and J lost 0, with 8 bases in between. Per germline, CDR1 MNHEY and CDR2 SMNVEV (reference sequence). For the CDR3, the DNA is TGTGCCAGCAGTTTTGGGGCCATGAACACTGAAGCTTTCTTT. This sequence encodes CASSFGAMNTEAFF.

This clone has only a few counts. The J gene is TRBJ1-3, the V gene TRBV4-2; a possible D gene is TRBD1 (6 bases). V gave up 3 bases and J gave up 2 bases, with 8 bases separating them. From germline, CDR1 is LGHNA and CDR2 YNFKEQ. CDR3 length: 14 residues. This CDR3 reads CASSHRGAGNTIYF. CDR3 nucleotide sequence: TGTGCCAGCAGCCACAGGGGTGCTGGAAACACCATATATTTT.

There are a few counts of this clone. The chain is built from TRBV14 and TRBJ2-7; 8 bases are shared with TRBD2. CDR3 length: 15 amino acids. Germline loops: CDR1 SGHDN, CDR2 FVKESK. After removal of 4 bases from V and 0 bases from J, the junction contained 5 bases not matched to a gene. The CDR3 nucleotides read TGTGCCAGCAGCCTCAGCGGGGGTCCCTCCTACGAGCAGTACTTC. It translates to CASSLSGGPSYEQYF.

The chain employs TRBV7-6 and TRBJ1-5; TRBD1 aligns across 9 bases. The germline V gene has CDR1 SGHVS and CDR2 FNYEAQ. Losses at the gene ends were 5 bases for V and 2 bases for J; bases not matched to a gene: 10. The length of the CDR3 is 17 residues. The CDR3 loop is CASSPGQGLGGNQPQHF. The CDR3, as DNA: TGTGCCAGCAGCCCAGGACAGGGGCTGGGGGGCAATCAGCCCCAGCATTTT.

The table lists this clone with a few counts. The chain combines TRBV9 with TRBJ2-7; 8 nucleotides line up with TRBD1. The trim removed 3 bases at V and 3 bases at J, leaving 8 bases unmatched. The CDR3 runs to 15 residues. Germline CDR1 SGDLS, CDR2 YYNGEE. In DNA, the CDR3 is TGTGCCAGCAGCGGCCGGACAGGGTTCCACTACGAGCAGTACTTC. Translating gives CASSGRTGFHYEQYF.

This clone was detected only a few times. This chain uses TRBV25-1 with TRBJ1-4; D gene uncertain. The V and J ends lost 2 bases and 8 bases respectively, with 12 bases between them. The CDR3 contains 14 residues. Germline CDR1 reads MGHDK; CDR2 reads SYGVNS. CDR3 sequence (DNA): TGTGCCAGCAGTGAAACGGGGAAGAGGGAAAAACTGTTTTTT. It translates to CASSETGKREKLFF.

This clone was seen more than once but under ten times. This CDR3 is CASSPTGSIREFF. CDR3 bases: TGTGCCAGCAGCCCTACAGGGTCGATAAGGGAGTTCTTC. The rearrangement links TRBV5-4 to TRBJ2-1; possible D gene TRBD1, 6 bases. The ends were cut back, 4 bases at V and 14 bases at J, with 19 bases in the middle. Germline V lookup: CDR1 SGHNT, CDR2 YYREEE (reference sequence). The CDR3 contains 13 residues.

The rearrangement uses TRBV4-3 and TRBJ2-7, with D possibly being TRBD2 (6 bases). CDR1 and CDR2 from the germline V gene are LGHNA and YSLEER. V was clipped by 4 bases and J by 0 bases, with 10 bases between them. The CDR3 has 14 amino acids. The CDR3 protein is CASSPGGNSYEQYF. The CDR3 DNA is TGCGCCAGCAGCCCAGGAGGGAACTCCTACGAGCAGTACTTC.

The J gene is TRBJ2-7, the V gene TRBV6-5; TRBD1 aligns across 9 bases. Unmatched junction bases numbered 6, after V lost 5 bases and J lost 4 bases. Germline V CDR1 and CDR2: MNHEY, SVGAGI. The length of the CDR3 is 14 residues. CDR3 in DNA: TGTGCCAGCAGTGAAAGGACAGGGGAATACGAGCAGTACTTC. This translates into CASSERTGEYEQYF.

This chain uses TRBV25-1 with TRBJ1-3, with D unresolved. The CDR3 totals 14 residues. Per the germline V gene, CDR1 is MGHDK and CDR2 is SYGVNS. V was trimmed by 2 bases and J by 1 base, leaving 6 bases between them. In DNA, the CDR3 is TGTGCCAGCAGTGAACGGTGGTCTGGAAACACCATATATTTT. It specifies CASSERWSGNTIYF.

This clone was found a few times. The chain employs TRBV7-2 and TRBJ2-7, with 9 bases matching TRBD1. This CDR3 spans 15 amino acids. Per germline, CDR1 SGHTA and CDR2 FQGNSA. With V trimmed by 3 bases and J by 2 bases, 5 bases remained unmatched. The CDR3 here is CASSFRQGGTYEQYF. The DNA for the CDR3 is TGTGCCAGCAGCTTCAGACAGGGGGGGACCTACGAGCAGTACTTC.

This clone was picked up a small number of times. The chain recombines TRBV5-4 with TRBJ1-3; tentative D call: TRBD1 (5 bases). Germline V gene sequence: CDR1 SGHNT, CDR2 YYREEE (reference sequence). The CDR3 totals 16 residues. Trimming removed 0 bases from V and 2 bases from J, with 12 bases in between. The CDR3: CASSLGPRQPGNTIYF. CDR3 nucleotides: TGTGCCAGCAGCTTGGGTCCTCGACAGCCTGGAAACACCATATATTTT.

This clone was counted only a few times. The rearrangement joins TRBV7-9 to TRBJ2-5; 7 nucleotides align to TRBD2. After removal of 1 base from V and 2 bases from J, the junction contained 10 bases not matched to a gene. The CDR3 is made up of 17 amino acids. Germline values: CDR1 SEHNR, CDR2 FQNEAQ (reference sequence). The CDR3 region has the DNA TGTGCCAGCAGCTTAGAAGGGCGGGGGAAAAAACAAGAGACCCAGTACTTC. It translates to CASSLEGRGKKQETQYF.

This rearrangement joins TRBV7-2 to TRBJ2-7; no definite D call. Germline CDR1 is SGHTA and CDR2 is FQGNSA. The CDR3 runs 13 residues. The germline V and J ends were trimmed by 4 bases and 5 bases, with 12 bases remaining between them. The CDR3 is CASSSGPKDEQYF. Here the CDR3 DNA reads TGTGCCAGCAGCTCCGGCCCGAAGGACGAGCAGTACTTC.

This chain joins TRBV13 and TRBJ2-7, with 9 bases lining up with TRBD2. There are 15 residues in the CDR3. V gave up 2 bases and J gave up 4 bases; unmatched junction bases: 6. Germline V CDR1 and CDR2: PRHDT, FYEKMQ (reference sequence). Here the CDR3 DNA reads TGTGCCAGCAGCTTAAGTAGCGGGAGTGCGTACGAGCAGTACTTC. Translation: CASSLSSGSAYEQYF.